Below, 15 T cell receptor beta chains from the same sample are listed, as sequenced in a study of cytomegalovirus exposure and HLA in healthy donors. 60 Vbeta and 13 Jbeta primers were used in PCR. Sequencing used immunoSEQ multiplex PCR; TCRdb keeps in-frame clones, though not all of them. Of approximately 89,000 clones listed, 77% are singletons. What was sequenced was PBMCs. These receptors all stem from a man aged 25-40 years in good health and CMV-seronegative.

The chain employs TRBV30 and TRBJ1-1; D possibly corresponds to TRBD1 (5 bases). The CDR3 covers 13 residues. Trimming cost V 8 bases and J 0 bases, with 13 bases left between them. Germline values: CDR1 GTSNPN, CDR2 SVGIG (reference sequence). The chain's CDR3 is CARQKDMNTEAFF. The CDR3 DNA sequence: TGTGCCCGACAAAAGGACATGAACACTGAAGCTTTCTTT. The complete variable domain, with remaining parts taken from reference TRBV30 and TRBJ1-1, reads SQTIHQWPATLVQPVGSPLSLECTVEGTSNPNLYWYRQAAGRGLQLLFYSVGIGQISSEVPQNLSASRPQDRQFILSSKKLLLSDSGFYLCARQKDMNTEAFFGQGTRLTVV.

The V gene is TRBV6-6, the J gene TRBJ2-2, with no clear D. The ends were cut back, 5 bases at V and 1 base at J, with 5 bases in the middle. From germline, CDR1 is MNHNY and CDR2 SVGAGI (reference sequence). The CDR3 runs 13 residues. The CDR3 sequence is CASSQLNTGELFF. In nucleotides, the CDR3 is TGTGCCAGCAGTCAACTGAACACCGGGGAGCTGTTTTTT.

The rearrangement links TRBV28 to TRBJ1-5, with unresolved D. CDR3 length: 14 residues. Germline V CDR1 and CDR2: MDHEN, SYDVKM. Trimming removed 6 bases from V and 2 bases from J, with 11 bases in between. DNA for the CDR3: TGTGCCAGCAGCTCACCGGAGGGCAATCAGCCCCAGCATTTT. Translation: CASSSPEGNQPQHF.

V usage is TRBV4-1 and J usage is TRBJ1-5; no definite D call. Trimming took 2 bases from V and 5 from J, leaving 7 bases between them. The germline V gene has CDR1 MGHRA and CDR2 YSYEKL. The CDR3 is made up of 13 amino acids. CDR3 DNA: TGCGCCAGCAGCCAATTTGCAGATCAGCCCCAGCATTTT. It is translated as CASSQFADQPQHF.

The rearrangement uses TRBV11-2 and TRBJ2-3; 9 bases align to TRBD2. V gave up 5 bases and J gave up 7 bases; unmatched junction bases: 13. The length of the CDR3 is 16 residues. The germline V gene encodes CDR1 SGHAT and CDR2 FQNNGV. CDR3 amino acids: CASSLTATSGPYTQYF. As DNA, the CDR3 is TGTGCCAGCAGCCTAACGGCGACTAGCGGCCCTTATACGCAGTATTTT.

The genes are TRBV11-3 and TRBJ2-1; TRBD1 matches 10 bases. The CDR3 contains 15 residues. Germline loops: CDR1 SGHNT, CDR2 YENEEA. The J segment lost 3 bases and the V segment lost 1 base, leaving 0 bases of the junction unmatched. CDR3 sequence (DNA): TGTGCCAGCAGCTTAGGGACAGGGGGCTACAATGAGCAGTTCTTC. Amino acids: CASSLGTGGYNEQFF.

This rearrangement joins TRBV5-1 to TRBJ1-3; unclear D gene. The CDR3 is 16 residues long. Looked up from germline, CDR1 is SGHRS and CDR2 is YFSETQ. V shed 2 bases and J shed 1 base, with 13 bases lying between them. The CDR3 region is CASSFGSGLSGNTIYF. The CDR3 DNA follows: TGCGCCAGCAGCTTTGGGTCAGGCCTGTCTGGAAACACCATATATTTT. Using reference TRBV5-1 and TRBJ1-3 for the parts outside the CDR3, the full variable domain is KAGVTQTPRYLIKTRGQQVTLSCSPISGHRSVSWYQQTPGQGLQFLFEYFSETQRNKGNFPGRFSGRQFSNSRSEMNVSTLELGDSALYLCASSFGSGLSGNTIYFGEGSWLTVV.

This clone was seen just once. The genes are TRBV7-9 and TRBJ1-2; tentatively, D is TRBD1 (5 bases). Germline V gives CDR1 SEHNR, CDR2 FQNEAQ (reference sequence). Trimming took off 4 bases at V and 1 base at J, with 16 bases between the two ends. The CDR3 has 16 residues. Here the CDR3 reads CASSSHTGGDNYGYTF. The CDR3 coding sequence is TGTGCCAGCAGCTCACACACCGGGGGGGATAACTATGGCTACACCTTC. Together with reference TRBV7-9 and TRBJ1-2, the CDR3 gives the full variable domain: DTGVSQNPRHKITKRGQNVTFRCDPISEHNRLYWYRQTLGQGPEFLTYFQNEAQLEKSRLLSDRFSAERPKGSFSTLEIQRTEQGDSAMYLCASSSHTGGDNYGYTFGSGTRLTVV.

This rearrangement joins TRBV6-1 to TRBJ1-2, with 11 bases fitting TRBD1. After removal of 4 bases from V and 7 bases from J, the junction contained 8 bases not matched to a gene. The CDR3 runs 15 residues. Germline lookup yields CDR1 MNHNS and CDR2 SASEGT. The CDR3 spells CASSGIGTGGIGYTF. CDR3 bases: TGTGCCAGCAGTGGAATAGGGACAGGGGGTATTGGCTACACCTTC.

Here the CDR3 reads CASSLGDRGRTEAFF. The CDR3, as DNA: TGTGCCAGCAGCTTAGGGGACAGGGGAAGGACTGAAGCTTTCTTT. The gene calls are TRBV11-2 and TRBJ1-1; 10 bases map to TRBD1. This CDR3 contains 15 residues. V lost 1 base to trimming and J lost 5 bases; unmatched junction nucleotides: 4. Germline V gene lookup returns CDR1 SGHAT and CDR2 FQNNGV.

The chain uses TRBV11-2 and TRBJ1-1; possible D gene TRBD1, 6 bases. Germline CDR1 SGHAT, CDR2 FQNNGV. There are 13 residues in the CDR3. The germline V and J ends were trimmed by 5 bases and 8 bases, with 15 bases remaining between them. CDR3: CASSPLLGQEAFF. For the CDR3, the DNA is TGTGCCAGCAGCCCTCTGTTGGGACAAGAAGCTTTCTTT.

This clone was seen only once. V and J are TRBV27 and TRBJ2-5; maybe TRBD1 (5 bases). The CDR3 loop spans 16 amino acids. Germline V gives CDR1 MNHEY, CDR2 SMNVEV (reference sequence). Trimming shortened V by 0 bases and J by 0 bases, and 11 bases separated the two germline ends. Here the CDR3 DNA reads TGTGCCAGCAGTTTATCGGCCAGGGTTGACCAAGAGACCCAGTACTTC. It is translated as CASSLSARVDQETQYF.

The rearrangement joins TRBV19 to TRBJ1-1, with D unclear. Germline V CDR1 and CDR2: LNHDA, SQIVND (reference sequence). V lost 5 bases, J lost 0 bases, and 7 bases lay in between. CDR3 length: 13 amino acids. The CDR3 here is CASSERVNTEAFF. CDR3 bases: TGTGCCAGTAGTGAGAGGGTGAACACTGAAGCTTTCTTT.

The genes are TRBV28 and TRBJ2-7; D gene uncertain. Germline V gene data show CDR1 as MDHEN and CDR2 as SYDVKM. V gave up 2 bases and J gave up 5 bases, with 16 bases separating them. CDR3 size: 15 residues. The CDR3 bases are TGTGCCAGCAGTTTAATCCAGGTCTCTTCGGACGAGCAGTACTTC. Protein sequence: CASSLIQVSSDEQYF.

V and J are TRBV19 and TRBJ1-1; D not resolved. V lost 5 bases, J lost 1 base, and 8 bases lay in between. This CDR3 contains 13 residues. Germline lookup yields CDR1 LNHDA and CDR2 SQIVND (reference sequence). The DNA of the CDR3 is TGTGCCAGTAGTCCGGGATCGAACACTGAAGCTTTCTTT. It is translated as CASSPGSNTEAFF. The variable domain in full, completed from reference TRBV19 and TRBJ1-1, reads DGGITQSPKYLFRKEGQNVTLSCEQNLNHDAMYWYRQDPGQGLRLIYYSQIVNDFQKGDIAEGYSVSREKKESFPLTVTSAQKNPTAFYLCASSPGSNTEAFFGQGTRLTVV.